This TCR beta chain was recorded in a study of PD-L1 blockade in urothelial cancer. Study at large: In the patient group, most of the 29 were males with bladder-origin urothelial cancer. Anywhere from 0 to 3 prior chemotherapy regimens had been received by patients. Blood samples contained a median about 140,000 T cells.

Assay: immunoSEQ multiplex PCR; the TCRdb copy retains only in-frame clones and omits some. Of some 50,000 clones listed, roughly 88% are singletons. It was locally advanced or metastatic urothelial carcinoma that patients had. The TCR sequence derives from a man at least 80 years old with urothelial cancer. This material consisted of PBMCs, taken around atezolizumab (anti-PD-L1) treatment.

The CDR3 protein is CASSSRREGSYNEQFF. The CDR3 region has the DNA TGTGCCAGCAGCTCGAGGCGGGAGGGCTCCTACAATGAGCAGTTCTTC. This chain uses TRBV7-9 with TRBJ2-1, with 9 bases identical to TRBD2. V lost 4 bases, J lost 0 bases, and 4 bases stayed unmatched. The CDR3 covers 16 residues. Germline V lookup: CDR1 SEHNR, CDR2 FQNEAQ (reference sequence).